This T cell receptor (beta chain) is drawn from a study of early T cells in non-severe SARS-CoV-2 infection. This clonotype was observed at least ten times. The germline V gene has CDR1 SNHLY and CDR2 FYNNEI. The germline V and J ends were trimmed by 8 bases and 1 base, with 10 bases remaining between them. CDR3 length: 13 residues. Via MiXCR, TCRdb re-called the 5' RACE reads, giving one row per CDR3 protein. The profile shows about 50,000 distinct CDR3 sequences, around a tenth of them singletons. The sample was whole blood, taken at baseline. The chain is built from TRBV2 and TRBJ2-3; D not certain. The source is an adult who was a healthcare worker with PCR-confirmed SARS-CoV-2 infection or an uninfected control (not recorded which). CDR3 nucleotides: TGTGCCAGCGGCCTTGCTGGCACAGATACGCAGTATTTT. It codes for CASGLAGTDTQYF. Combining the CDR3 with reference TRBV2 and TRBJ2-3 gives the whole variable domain EPEVTQTPSHQVTQMGQEVILRCVPISNHLYFYWYRQILGQKVEFLVSFYNNEISEKSEIFDDQFSVERPDGSNFTLKIRSTKLEDSAMYFCASGLAGTDTQYFGPGTRLTVL.